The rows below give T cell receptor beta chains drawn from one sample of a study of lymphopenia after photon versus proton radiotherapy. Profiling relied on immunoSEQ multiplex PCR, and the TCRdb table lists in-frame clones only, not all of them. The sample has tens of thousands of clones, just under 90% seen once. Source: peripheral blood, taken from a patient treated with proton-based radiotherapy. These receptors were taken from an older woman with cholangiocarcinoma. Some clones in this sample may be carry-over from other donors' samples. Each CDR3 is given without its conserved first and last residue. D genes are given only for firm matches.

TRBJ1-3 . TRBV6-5 ASSYSGQGNTIY
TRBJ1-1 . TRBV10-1 ASSSEGLNTEAF
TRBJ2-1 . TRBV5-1 ASSVTAGGSVHEQF
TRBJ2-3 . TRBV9 ASGGGQGTDTQY
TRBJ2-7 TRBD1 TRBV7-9 ASSLGTGKTYEQY
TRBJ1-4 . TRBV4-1 ASRPKASDEKLF
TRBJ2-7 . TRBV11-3 ASSLASQGYEQY
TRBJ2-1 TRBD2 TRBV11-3 ASSLKASGGPMV
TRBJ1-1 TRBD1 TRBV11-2 ASSPSGGASEAF
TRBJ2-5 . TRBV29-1 SVYPVQETQY
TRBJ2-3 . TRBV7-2 ASSLARSTDTQY
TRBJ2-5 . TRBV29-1 SVPDFQETQY
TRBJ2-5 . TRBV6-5 ASSYRYRGRETQY
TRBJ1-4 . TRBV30 ALGSGFEKLF
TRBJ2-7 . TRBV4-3 ASSLWGEGYEQY
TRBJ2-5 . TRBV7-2 ASSSYPGLAGETQY
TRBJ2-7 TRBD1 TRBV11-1 ASRKDRDREDEQY
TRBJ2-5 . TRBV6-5 ASSYSVVEGAQY
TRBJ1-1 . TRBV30 AWIQLRAGNTEAF
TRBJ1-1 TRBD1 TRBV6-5 ASSYTRGGGTEAF
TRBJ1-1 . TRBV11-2 ASSFEGRNTEAF
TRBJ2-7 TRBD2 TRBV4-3 ASSQERRGGSYEQY
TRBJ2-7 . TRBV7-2 ASTQGQYYEQY